This is a list of T cell receptor beta chains from one sample in a study of T-cell memory formation after mild COVID-19. TCRdb independently ran MiXCR on the 5' RACE reads; one entry per CDR3 protein. The repertoire includes 350,000 to 450,000 distinct CDR3 sequences, around 15% of them detected once, and 22% sits in the top ten. Material: PBMCs or a T cell subset sorted from them (not recorded which). These receptors were obtained from a man aged 18 to 35 who had mild COVID-19 (a few samples of this study predate the infection). Cell type and time point are not known. Both conserved end residues are part of each CDR3. A D gene is named only where the DNA matches it firmly. A clone size is listed for some rows: how often the clone was seen (once, few, many), or a class if it is expanded.

v_gene: TRBV28
d_gene: TRBD2
j_gene: TRBJ2-5
abundance: .
CDR3nt: TGTGCCAGCAGTCTGGGACTAGCGACCGGCGAGACCCAGTACTTC
CDR3aa: CASSLGLATGETQYF

v_gene: TRBV7-9
d_gene: TRBD1
j_gene: TRBJ1-2
abundance: many
CDR3nt: TGTGCCAGCAGCTTCCATTCGGACAGGGAACATCTCCAGGGCTACACCTTC
CDR3aa: CASSFHSDREHLQGYTF

v_gene: TRBV12-3/TRBV12-4
d_gene: TRBD1
j_gene: TRBJ1-3
abundance: few
CDR3nt: TGTGCCAGCAGGGACAGGGGTGCTCCCGGAAACACCATATATTTT
CDR3aa: CASRDRGAPGNTIYF

v_gene: TRBV14
d_gene: .
j_gene: TRBJ1-1
abundance: few
CDR3nt: TGTGCCAGCAGCCAGGCAGGTGGTAGAGCTTTCTTT
CDR3aa: CASSQAGGRAFF

v_gene: TRBV19
d_gene: TRBD1
j_gene: TRBJ2-1
abundance: few
CDR3nt: TGTGCCAGTAGTATTGTAGGGGGCAAGAGGGATGAGCAGTTCTTC
CDR3aa: CASSIVGGKRDEQFF

v_gene: TRBV30
d_gene: .
j_gene: TRBJ2-1
abundance: few
CDR3nt: TGTGCCTGGAGTGTGGGAGGAGACAATGAGCAGTTCTTC
CDR3aa: CAWSVGGDNEQFF

v_gene: TRBV5-4
d_gene: TRBD1
j_gene: TRBJ1-2
abundance: few
CDR3nt: TGTGCCAGCAGCTCGGACCCCAGGACAGGGGGAGGCTACACCTTC
CDR3aa: CASSSDPRTGGGYTF

v_gene: TRBV27
d_gene: TRBD1
j_gene: TRBJ1-1
abundance: many
CDR3nt: TGTGCCAGCAGTTTTGAGGGACAGGGTCACACTGAAGCTTTCTTT
CDR3aa: CASSFEGQGHTEAFF

v_gene: TRBV28
d_gene: TRBD1
j_gene: TRBJ1-2
abundance: .
CDR3nt: TGTGCCAGCAGCCAGGACAGGATCGGCTACGGCTACACCTTC
CDR3aa: CASSQDRIGYGYTF

v_gene: TRBV5-1
d_gene: .
j_gene: TRBJ1-2
abundance: many
CDR3nt: TGCGCCAGCAGCTTGTGGGGACAACAGTCCTATGGCTACACCTTC
CDR3aa: CASSLWGQQSYGYTF

v_gene: TRBV7-3
d_gene: .
j_gene: TRBJ2-3
abundance: few
CDR3nt: TGTGCCAGCAGCGCCGACGGGGGCACAGATACGCAGTATTTT
CDR3aa: CASSADGGTDTQYF

v_gene: TRBV29-1
d_gene: .
j_gene: TRBJ2-7
abundance: .
CDR3nt: TGCAGCGTGGTCGAGTCCGGTTTCGAGCAGTACTTC
CDR3aa: CSVVESGFEQYF

v_gene: TRBV3-1
d_gene: TRBD2
j_gene: TRBJ2-5
abundance: few
CDR3nt: TGTGCCAGCAGCCAAGGGACTAGCGGGGGGGTAGAGACCCAGTACTTC
CDR3aa: CASSQGTSGGVETQYF

v_gene: TRBV12-3/TRBV12-4
d_gene: .
j_gene: TRBJ1-1
abundance: .
CDR3nt: TGTGCCAGCATGTTCAGTCCAGGGAGGCAGGGTAAAAAAGCTTTCTTT
CDR3aa: CASMFSPGRQGKKAFF

v_gene: TRBV7-3
d_gene: .
j_gene: TRBJ2-2
abundance: .
CDR3nt: TGTGCCAGCAGCACACGGGTGGCCGGGGAGCTGTTTTTT
CDR3aa: CASSTRVAGELFF

v_gene: TRBV27
d_gene: .
j_gene: TRBJ1-5
abundance: few
CDR3nt: TGTGCCAGCAGTTTCGCAGGGGCGCGGGGTCAGCCCCAGCATTTT
CDR3aa: CASSFAGARGQPQHF

v_gene: TRBV9
d_gene: .
j_gene: TRBJ2-3
abundance: .
CDR3nt: TGTGCCAGCAGCGTAGCCGAAGATACGCAGTATTTT
CDR3aa: CASSVAEDTQYF

v_gene: TRBV15
d_gene: TRBD2
j_gene: TRBJ2-5
abundance: .
CDR3nt: TGTGCCACCAGCAGAGACCTAGCGGGGGGTACCGAGACCCAGTACTTC
CDR3aa: CATSRDLAGGTETQYF

v_gene: TRBV4-1
d_gene: TRBD2
j_gene: TRBJ2-5
abundance: .
CDR3nt: TGCGCCAGCAGCCAAGGCCTTAGCGGGGGGGCGGAGACCCAGTACTTC
CDR3aa: CASSQGLSGGAETQYF

v_gene: TRBV6-5
d_gene: TRBD2
j_gene: TRBJ2-3
abundance: few
CDR3nt: TGTGCCAGCAGTTACACCGCCGGACTAGCGGGGGGCACGCAGTATTTT
CDR3aa: CASSYTAGLAGGTQYF

v_gene: TRBV7-2
d_gene: .
j_gene: TRBJ1-2
abundance: .
CDR3nt: TGTGCCAGCAGCTTGGGGTCGGTTCTTTATGGCTACACCTTC
CDR3aa: CASSLGSVLYGYTF

v_gene: TRBV6-5
d_gene: TRBD1
j_gene: TRBJ2-5
abundance: .
CDR3nt: TGTGCCAGCAGTGGGGGACAGTTGGAGACCCAGTACTTC
CDR3aa: CASSGGQLETQYF

v_gene: TRBV5-1
d_gene: TRBD1
j_gene: TRBJ1-6
abundance: .
CDR3nt: TGCGCCAGCAGCTTGGATCACAGGGGGCTGAATTCACCCCTCCACTTT
CDR3aa: CASSLDHRGLNSPLHF

v_gene: TRBV12-3/TRBV12-4
d_gene: TRBD1
j_gene: TRBJ1-2
abundance: .
CDR3nt: TGTGCCAGCAGTTTCTCAGGGGGCCCAGGCTATGGCTACACCTTC
CDR3aa: CASSFSGGPGYGYTF

v_gene: TRBV11-2
d_gene: .
j_gene: TRBJ2-1
abundance: .
CDR3nt: TGTGCCAGCAGCGGGGGCCGGGGGAATGAGCAGTTCTTC
CDR3aa: CASSGGRGNEQFF

v_gene: TRBV6-6
d_gene: .
j_gene: TRBJ2-2
abundance: few
CDR3nt: TGTGCCAGCAGTTACGTGACGACCGGGGAGCTGTTTTTT
CDR3aa: CASSYVTTGELFF

v_gene: TRBV7-2
d_gene: TRBD2
j_gene: TRBJ2-2
abundance: many
CDR3nt: TGTGCCAGCAGCCATACTAGCGGGGGCGCCGGGGAGCTGTTTTTT
CDR3aa: CASSHTSGGAGELFF

v_gene: TRBV6-4
d_gene: .
j_gene: TRBJ2-1
abundance: .
CDR3nt: TGTGCCAGCAGGCCCATGGGGGGTGAGCAGTTCTTC
CDR3aa: CASRPMGGEQFF

v_gene: TRBV7-2
d_gene: .
j_gene: TRBJ2-3
abundance: few
CDR3nt: TGTGCCAGCAGCTTAGGCTTGGGTTGGAGCACAGATACGCAGTATTTT
CDR3aa: CASSLGLGWSTDTQYF

v_gene: TRBV6-2/TRBV6-3
d_gene: .
j_gene: TRBJ1-5
abundance: few
CDR3nt: TGTGCCAGCAGTCGATCGGTACGGCTAACCAATCAGCCCCAGCATTTT
CDR3aa: CASSRSVRLTNQPQHF

v_gene: TRBV20-1
d_gene: .
j_gene: TRBJ2-7
abundance: few
CDR3nt: TGCAGTGCTCCCCCGGACGGCCAGAACGAGCAGTACTTC
CDR3aa: CSAPPDGQNEQYF

v_gene: TRBV6-2/TRBV6-3
d_gene: TRBD2
j_gene: TRBJ2-1
abundance: .
CDR3nt: TGTGCCAGCAGTCCCTCCGGGGGGGCAAGGGGGGAGCAGTTCTTC
CDR3aa: CASSPSGGARGEQFF

v_gene: TRBV12-3/TRBV12-4
d_gene: TRBD1
j_gene: TRBJ1-1
abundance: .
CDR3nt: TGTGCCAGCAGTACCCATCCAGGGGGCGGGAACACTGAAGCTTTCTTT
CDR3aa: CASSTHPGGGNTEAFF

v_gene: TRBV7-9
d_gene: .
j_gene: TRBJ2-1
abundance: few
CDR3nt: TGTGCCAGCAGCTTAGTCGCGAAGAATGAGCAGTTCTTC
CDR3aa: CASSLVAKNEQFF

v_gene: TRBV7-2
d_gene: TRBD2
j_gene: TRBJ2-3
abundance: .
CDR3nt: TGTGCCAGCAGCCCCCCGGGACTACGCTCAGATACGCAGTATTTT
CDR3aa: CASSPPGLRSDTQYF

v_gene: TRBV28
d_gene: .
j_gene: TRBJ1-3
abundance: .
CDR3nt: TGTGCCAGCAGTTTCAGGGTTTTTGGAAACACCATATATTTT
CDR3aa: CASSFRVFGNTIYF

v_gene: TRBV30
d_gene: .
j_gene: TRBJ2-7
abundance: many
CDR3nt: TGTGCCTGGAGGAGGGGGGGAGAGCAGTACTTC
CDR3aa: CAWRRGGEQYF

v_gene: TRBV5-6
d_gene: TRBD1
j_gene: TRBJ2-7
abundance: few
CDR3nt: TGTGCCAGCAGCTTGGGGACAGGGATGTACGAGCAGTACTTC
CDR3aa: CASSLGTGMYEQYF

v_gene: TRBV25-1
d_gene: TRBD1
j_gene: TRBJ2-1
abundance: .
CDR3nt: TGTGCCAGCACACAGGGGGGACTTTACAATGAGCAGTTCTTC
CDR3aa: CASTQGGLYNEQFF

v_gene: TRBV4-2
d_gene: .
j_gene: TRBJ2-7
abundance: .
CDR3nt: TGTGCCAGCAGCCAAGCGGGCTCGACCTACGAGCAGTACTTC
CDR3aa: CASSQAGSTYEQYF

v_gene: TRBV7-8
d_gene: .
j_gene: TRBJ1-6
abundance: .
CDR3nt: TGTGCCAGCAGCTTGAGGGGGGGTGACTCACCCCTCCACTTT
CDR3aa: CASSLRGGDSPLHF

v_gene: TRBV5-5
d_gene: TRBD1
j_gene: TRBJ1-1
abundance: few
CDR3nt: TGTGCCAGCAGCGCCAGGGGGGTCACTGAAGCTTTCTTT
CDR3aa: CASSARGVTEAFF

v_gene: TRBV7-9
d_gene: .
j_gene: TRBJ2-3
abundance: few
CDR3nt: TGTGCCAGCAGCTTTGGGGCGGGGAACACAGATACGCAGTATTTT
CDR3aa: CASSFGAGNTDTQYF

v_gene: TRBV6-2/TRBV6-3
d_gene: .
j_gene: TRBJ2-5
abundance: many
CDR3nt: TGTGCCAGCAGTGACGGGGCCCAAGAGACCCAGTACTTC
CDR3aa: CASSDGAQETQYF

v_gene: TRBV6-6
d_gene: .
j_gene: TRBJ1-3
abundance: few
CDR3nt: TGTGCCAGCAGTTCCGGGGAGGCGGCAAACACCATATATTTT
CDR3aa: CASSSGEAANTIYF

v_gene: TRBV7-2
d_gene: TRBD1
j_gene: TRBJ2-3
abundance: .
CDR3nt: TGTGCCAGCAGCTTGGGACAGGGGGTGGAAACGCAGTATTTT
CDR3aa: CASSLGQGVETQYF

v_gene: TRBV20-1
d_gene: TRBD2
j_gene: TRBJ2-7
abundance: few
CDR3nt: TGCAGTGCTGATGGCGGGGGGTCCTCCAGGCAGTACTTC
CDR3aa: CSADGGGSSRQYF

v_gene: TRBV6-5
d_gene: .
j_gene: TRBJ2-2
abundance: many
CDR3nt: TGTGCCAGCAGGTCGGGTGGAGCCGGGGAGCTGTTTTTT
CDR3aa: CASRSGGAGELFF

v_gene: TRBV5-1
d_gene: .
j_gene: TRBJ1-1
abundance: many
CDR3nt: TGCGCCAGCAGCTTGTCAGGGTACACTGAAGCTTTCTTT
CDR3aa: CASSLSGYTEAFF

v_gene: TRBV7-9
d_gene: TRBD1
j_gene: TRBJ2-7
abundance: few
CDR3nt: TGTGCCAGCAGCTTAACCCAGGGGGCCTACGAGCAGTACTTC
CDR3aa: CASSLTQGAYEQYF

v_gene: TRBV20-1
d_gene: TRBD2
j_gene: TRBJ2-1
abundance: .
CDR3nt: TGCAGTGTCGGCCCCGGCGGGGGAGGCGGTGAGCAGTTCTTC
CDR3aa: CSVGPGGGGGEQFF

v_gene: TRBV5-6
d_gene: TRBD1
j_gene: TRBJ1-1
abundance: few
CDR3nt: TGTGCCAGCAGCTTACAGAAGACAGGGGGCTACCATGCCACTGAAGCTTTCTTT
CDR3aa: CASSLQKTGGYHATEAFF

v_gene: TRBV9
d_gene: .
j_gene: TRBJ1-2
abundance: few
CDR3nt: TGTGCCAGCAGCGATGACACGAACTATGGCTACACCTTC
CDR3aa: CASSDDTNYGYTF

v_gene: TRBV5-1
d_gene: .
j_gene: TRBJ1-1
abundance: .
CDR3nt: TGCGCCAGCAGCTTGTCACGGGGTAGCACTGAAGCTTTCTTT
CDR3aa: CASSLSRGSTEAFF

v_gene: TRBV5-1
d_gene: TRBD1
j_gene: TRBJ1-1
abundance: many
CDR3nt: TGCGCCAGCAGCTTGGTGCTCACAGGGGGAGGTACTGAAGCTTTCTTT
CDR3aa: CASSLVLTGGGTEAFF

v_gene: TRBV29-1
d_gene: .
j_gene: TRBJ1-1
abundance: .
CDR3nt: TGCAGCGGTGGGACGGGGCTGATCACTGAAGCTTTCTTT
CDR3aa: CSGGTGLITEAFF

v_gene: TRBV5-1
d_gene: .
j_gene: TRBJ2-7
abundance: few
CDR3nt: TGCGCCAGCAGCTCTAGTAGGCAAGACCACGAGCAGTACTTC
CDR3aa: CASSSSRQDHEQYF

v_gene: TRBV9
d_gene: TRBD1
j_gene: TRBJ2-2
abundance: few
CDR3nt: TGTGCCAGCAGCATCGGGACAGGGCTGATGTCCGGGGAGCTGTTTTTT
CDR3aa: CASSIGTGLMSGELFF